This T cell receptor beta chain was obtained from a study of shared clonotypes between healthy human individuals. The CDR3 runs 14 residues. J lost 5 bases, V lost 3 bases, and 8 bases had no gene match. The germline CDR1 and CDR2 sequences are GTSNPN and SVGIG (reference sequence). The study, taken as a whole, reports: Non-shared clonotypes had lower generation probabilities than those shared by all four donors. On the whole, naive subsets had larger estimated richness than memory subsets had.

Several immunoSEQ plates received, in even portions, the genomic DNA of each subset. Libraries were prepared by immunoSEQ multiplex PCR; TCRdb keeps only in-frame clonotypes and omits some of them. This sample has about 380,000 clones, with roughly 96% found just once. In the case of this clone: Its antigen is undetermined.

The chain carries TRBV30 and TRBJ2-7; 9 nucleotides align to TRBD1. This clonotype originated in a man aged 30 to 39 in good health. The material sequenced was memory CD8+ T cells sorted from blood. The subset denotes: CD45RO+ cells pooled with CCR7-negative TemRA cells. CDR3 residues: CAWRQTGTGHEQYF. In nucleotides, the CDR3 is TGTGCCTGGAGACAGACCGGGACAGGGCACGAGCAGTACTTC.